The next 14 T cell receptor beta chains were all read from a single sample in a study of cytomegalovirus exposure and HLA in healthy donors. The PCR used 60 Vbeta and 13 Jbeta primers. TCRdb's copy holds only in-frame clones and misses some; the assay was immunoSEQ multiplex PCR. The repertoire holds 210,000 or so clones, with under 80% as singletons. Source material: PBMCs. These receptors came from a girl aged 2-10 years in good health and CMV-seronegative.

The chain employs TRBV12-5 and TRBJ2-3; maybe TRBD1 (6 bases). Trimming pared 0 bases from V and 6 bases from J, leaving 25 bases between. Germline loops: CDR1 LGHNT, CDR2 FRNRAP. This CDR3 region has 19 residues. CDR3 nucleotides: TGTGCTAGTGGTTTGGTAGTCTTTGCCGACAGGTTTGTCACGGATACGCAGTATTTT. Amino acid sequence: CASGLVVFADRFVTDTQYF. Full variable domain (missing parts from reference TRBV12-5 and TRBJ2-3): DARVTQTPRHKVTEMGQEVTMRCQPILGHNTVFWYRQTMMQGLELLAYFRNRAPLDDSGMPKDRFSAEMPDATLATLKIQPSEPRDSAVYFCASGLVVFADRFVTDTQYFGPGTRLTVL.

This chain joins TRBV25-1 and TRBJ1-2; 7 nucleotides agree with TRBD1. Germline V CDR1 and CDR2: MGHDK, SYGVNS. V lost 6 bases to trimming and J lost 0 bases; unmatched junction nucleotides: 4. The CDR3 extends over 14 amino acids. The CDR3, as DNA: TGTGCCAGCAGCGCGGGACAGCCTAACTATGGCTACACCTTC. Translation: CASSAGQPNYGYTF.

The CDR3, as DNA: TGCGCCAGCAGCCGGACTCCGCTTCTCAATGAGCAGTTCTTC. Protein sequence: CASSRTPLLNEQFF. The chain carries TRBV4-1 and TRBJ2-1; weak D call: TRBD2 (5 bases). Germline V gene data show CDR1 as MGHRA and CDR2 as YSYEKL. Trimming cost V 4 bases and J 6 bases, with 13 bases left between them. CDR3 length: 14 residues.

V gene TRBV29-1 combines with J gene TRBJ2-1; the D gene is possibly TRBD1 (5 bases). The CDR3 loop spans 13 amino acids. Germline-derived CDR1 and CDR2 are SQVTM and ANQGSEA. The V end was cut by 1 base, the J end by 9 bases, with 13 bases between. This CDR3 is CSVEGLQGAEQFF. DNA for the CDR3: TGCAGCGTTGAAGGGCTCCAGGGCGCTGAGCAGTTCTTC.

This chain links TRBV27 with TRBJ2-3; TRBD2 aligns across 10 bases. The CDR3 is 15 residues long. Germline lookup yields CDR1 MNHEY and CDR2 SMNVEV (reference sequence). J was trimmed by 2 bases and V by 6 bases; bases with no gene match: 5. The chain's CDR3 is CASSVLAGYTDTQYF. CDR3 in DNA: TGTGCCAGCAGCGTACTAGCGGGATACACAGATACGCAGTATTTT.

The rearrangement uses TRBV14 and TRBJ2-2; weak D call: TRBD1 (5 bases). Trimming took off 0 bases at V and 3 bases at J, with 11 bases between the two ends. This CDR3 is built from 16 residues. CDR1 and CDR2 from the germline V gene are SGHDN and FVKESK. CDR3 DNA: TGTGCCAGCAGCCAAGACCCAGGGATCTACACCGGGGAGCTGTTTTTT. Translating it yields CASSQDPGIYTGELFF.

The chain joins TRBV4-1 to TRBJ2-7; D unclear. Germline V gene sequence: CDR1 MGHRA, CDR2 YSYEKL. The CDR3 extends over 16 amino acids. V was trimmed by 1 base and J by 2 bases, leaving 15 bases between them. Written as DNA, the CDR3 is TGCGCCAGCAGCCAAGGTTGGGTAGGAGAGACCTACGAGCAGTACTTC. Amino acids: CASSQGWVGETYEQYF.

This chain links TRBV2 with TRBJ1-5; 8 positions match TRBD1. Germline assignment: CDR1 SNHLY and CDR2 FYNNEI. The CDR3 length is 15 residues. J lost 2 bases, V lost 8 bases, and 8 bases had no gene match. This chain's CDR3 is CASRFGQGGNQPQHF. Written as DNA, the CDR3 is TGTGCCAGCCGATTCGGACAGGGCGGCAATCAGCCCCAGCATTTT.

The CDR3 nucleotides read TGTGCCTGTCGCGGGACTGACAGGGGAGAGCAGTACTTC. Its protein product is CACRGTDRGEQYF. This chain uses TRBV30 with TRBJ2-7; 8 positions match TRBD1. The germline CDR1 and CDR2 sequences are GTSNPN and SVGIG (reference sequence). The CDR3 covers 13 residues. J gave up 7 bases and V 6 bases, and 11 bases lay outside the gene matches.

The CDR3, as DNA: TGCGCCAGCAGACGGGACAGGGGGCCTTCACCCCTCCACTTT. It translates to CASRRDRGPSPLHF. V is TRBV5-1 and J is TRBJ1-6; 12 bases are a match to TRBD1. Germline lookup yields CDR1 SGHRS and CDR2 YFSETQ. Trimming removed 5 bases from V and 9 bases from J; junction bases left unmatched: 3. The CDR3 loop spans 14 amino acids. Drawing the rest from reference TRBV5-1 and TRBJ1-6, the complete variable domain is KAGVTQTPRYLIKTRGQQVTLSCSPISGHRSVSWYQQTPGQGLQFLFEYFSETQRNKGNFPGRFSGRQFSNSRSEMNVSTLELGDSALYLCASRRDRGPSPLHFGNGTRLTVT.

This clone was detected once. The V call is TRBV6-1, the J call TRBJ2-7; 9 positions match TRBD2. Germline V gives CDR1 MNHNS, CDR2 SASEGT. J gave up 5 bases and V 2 bases, and 10 bases lay outside the gene matches. CDR3 size: 16 residues. The CDR3 loop reads CASSERGGRARNEQYF. The CDR3 bases are TGTGCCAGCAGTGAAAGGGGCGGGAGGGCTCGGAACGAGCAGTACTTC.

This clone was seen only a few times. This chain joins TRBV29-1 and TRBJ2-1; TRBD2 agrees at 10 bases. The junction had 6 bases not matched to a gene; V was cut back by 5 bases and J by 8 bases. CDR3 length equals 13 residues. Germline V CDR1 and CDR2: SQVTM, ANQGSEA. The CDR3 DNA is TGCAGCGTTAGCGGGAGGGCCCGTGATGAGCAGTTCTTC. It translates to CSVSGRARDEQFF.

The rearrangement links TRBV2 to TRBJ2-5; 7 nucleotides align to TRBD1. The V gene's germline CDR1 is SNHLY and CDR2 FYNNEI. This CDR3 contains 14 residues. After removal of 6 bases from V and 4 bases from J, the junction contained 8 bases not matched to a gene. The CDR3 protein is CASRTDRVGETQYF. CDR3 DNA sequence: TGTGCCAGCAGAACCGACAGGGTCGGAGAGACCCAGTACTTC.

The chain is built from TRBV10-1 and TRBJ2-3; 13 bases are a match to TRBD2. Trimming cost V 3 bases and J 5 bases; bases outside gene matches: 5. CDR1 is WNHNN and CDR2 is SYGVQD in the germline V gene (reference sequence). The CDR3 is made up of 16 amino acids. The CDR3 nucleotides read TGCGCCAGCAGTGACGGGACTAGCGGGGTCGGAGATACGCAGTATTTT. Its translation: CASSDGTSGVGDTQYF.